This T cell receptor (beta chain) was profiled in a study of T cell repertoires in aging, cancer and after chemotherapy. With respect to this clonotype: Its antigen is unknown.

Germline lookup yields CDR1 SGHRS and CDR2 YFSETQ. The CDR3 runs 14 residues. The V gene lost 4 bases and the J gene lost 8 bases, with 18 bases spanning the gap. Multiplex touch-down PCR with TRB-A/B primers amplified rearranged V-D-J TRB sequences. TCRdb used MiXCR to reprocess the multiplex PCR reads, holding one entry per CDR3 protein. The data contain about 12,000 distinct CDR3 sequences, about 27% of them seen just once; the ten biggest clones take up 7.5% to 10%. Study results and caveats: In hematological cancer patients, infiltrated lymphoid organs may have impaired thymic emigration or peripheral T cell expansion.

TCR beta rearrangements were amplified from peripheral blood genomic DNA. Sequencing was carried out using blood. J is TRBJ1-2 and V is TRBV5-1, with a possible D match to TRBD1 (5 bases). This clonotype was sampled from a human donor with a blood cancer. CDR3 region: CASSPGTTASGYTF. CDR3 nucleotide sequence: TGCGCCAGCAGCCCAGGGACCACCGCGTCCGGCTACACCTTC.